The 8 T cell receptor beta chains below all came from one sample that was sequenced in a study of identifying expanded T cells in peripheral blood. TCRdb keeps only in-frame clones here, not all; method: immunoSEQ multiplex PCR. The table lists around 100,000 clones, approximately 89% of them singletons. Source material: blood. The receptors here all came from a person aged 18-69 years in good health.

A remark on this clone: Other DNA sequences from this sample encode an identical CDR3 as well. The chain combines TRBV6-6 with TRBJ1-1; 8 positions agree with TRBD1. J gave up 4 bases and V 5 bases, and 3 bases lay outside the gene matches. The germline gives CDR1 MNHNY, CDR2 SVGAGI (reference sequence). The CDR3 contains 13 residues. The chain's CDR3 is CASSPQGGTEAFF. The DNA of the CDR3 is TGTGCCAGCAGTCCACAGGGGGGCACTGAAGCTTTCTTT.

This clone was observed a single time. The V call is TRBV28, the J call TRBJ1-1; D gene unclear. Germline V gene sequence: CDR1 MDHEN, CDR2 SYDVKM. V was clipped by 5 bases and J by 5 bases, with 3 bases between them. This CDR3 comprises 10 residues. Here the CDR3 DNA reads TGTGCCAGCAGTGGGACTGAAGCTTTCTTT. Translating it yields CASSGTEAFF.

This clone appeared a single time. The chain uses TRBV27 and TRBJ1-1; tentatively, D is TRBD1 (6 bases). The V gene lost 3 bases and the J gene lost 0 bases, with 8 bases spanning the gap. The CDR3 runs to 14 residues. Germline values: CDR1 MNHEY, CDR2 SMNVEV (reference sequence). CDR3 protein: CASSFAGVNTEAFF. CDR3 coding DNA: TGTGCCAGCAGTTTTGCAGGGGTGAACACTGAAGCTTTCTTT.

J is TRBJ2-5 and V is TRBV7-3; no definite D call. Germline values: CDR1 SGHTA, CDR2 FQGTGA. Trimming took off 4 bases at V and 3 bases at J, with 9 bases between the two ends. The length of the CDR3 is 13 residues. The CDR3 sequence: CASSSDLKETQYF. The CDR3, as DNA: TGTGCCAGCAGCTCAGACCTAAAAGAGACCCAGTACTTC.

This clone was picked up one time. This chain joins TRBV1 and TRBJ1-2; TRBD1 is the table's D call and was not checked against the DNA. TRBV1 is marked as a pseudogene. The CDR3 is 18 amino acids. The chain's CDR3 is CTSSQDSAKTGTRDGYTF. The CDR3, as DNA: TGCACCAGCAGCCAAGATTCTGCGAAAACCGGGACACGGGATGGCTACACCTTC.

The chain combines TRBV6-5 with TRBJ1-2; D is uncertain. The germline CDR1 and CDR2 sequences are MNHEY and SVGAGI. The CDR3 is 14 residues long. Trimming removed 3 bases from V and 4 bases from J, with 12 bases in between. The CDR3 sequence: CASSYSPGIYGYTF. As DNA, the CDR3 is TGTGCCAGCAGTTATAGCCCAGGAATCTATGGCTACACCTTC.

The CDR3 nucleotides read TGCGCCAGCAGCGGAGGGACGGAGAATTCACCCCTCCACTTT. It codes for CASSGGTENSPLHF. The rearrangement joins TRBV10-2 to TRBJ1-6; the D gene is possibly TRBD1 (5 bases). Germline loops: CDR1 WSHSY, CDR2 SAAADI. Trimming stripped 6 bases from V and 7 bases from J, with 13 bases between. CDR3 length: 14 residues.

The chain employs TRBV5-6 and TRBJ2-6; the D is unclear. V dropped 4 bases and J dropped 5 bases, with 16 bases sitting between them. The CDR3 covers 16 residues. The germline V gene encodes CDR1 SGHDT and CDR2 YYEEEE. The CDR3 reads CASSQPRPLRANVLTF. Written as DNA, the CDR3 is TGTGCCAGCAGCCAGCCGCGACCGCTACGGGCCAACGTCCTGACTTTC.